What follows is one T cell receptor (beta chain) and its context. Its antigen is currently unknown. The data were obtained in a study of OX40 agonist ivuxolimab in advanced cancers. Sequencing used immunoSEQ multiplex PCR; TCRdb keeps in-frame clones, though not all of them. Of nearly 80,000 clones listed, just under 85% are singletons. Study results and limitations: In the expanded peripheral T cells, antigen specificity was never determined.

Germline V gene data show CDR1 as SGHNT and CDR2 as YYREEE (reference sequence). The CDR3 covers 14 residues. V was clipped by 4 bases and J by 2 bases; unmatched bases: 5. Sampling times: baseline, cycle 4 day 1, cycle 7 day 1. This sequence originates from an adult with an advanced solid tumor such as melanoma, head and neck, liver or kidney cancer. The sample consisted of CD4+ or CD8+ T cells sorted from blood, taken in a trial of the OX40 agonist ivuxolimab. J is TRBJ1-1 and V is TRBV5-4, with 7 nucleotides matching TRBD1. Written as DNA, the CDR3 is TGTGCCAGCAGCCCGGGACAGCAAAACACTGAAGCTTTCTTT. As protein: CASSPGQQNTEAFF.